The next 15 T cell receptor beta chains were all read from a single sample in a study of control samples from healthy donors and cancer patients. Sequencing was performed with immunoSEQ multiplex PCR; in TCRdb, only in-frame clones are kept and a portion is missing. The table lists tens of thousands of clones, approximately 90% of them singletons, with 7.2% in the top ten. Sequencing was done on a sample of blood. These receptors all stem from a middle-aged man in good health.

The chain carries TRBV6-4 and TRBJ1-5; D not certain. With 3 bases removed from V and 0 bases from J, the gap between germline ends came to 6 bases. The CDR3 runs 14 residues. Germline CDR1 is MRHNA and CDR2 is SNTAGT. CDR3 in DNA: TGTGCCAGCAGTGAGGGGAATAGCAATCAGCCCCAGCATTTT. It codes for CASSEGNSNQPQHF.

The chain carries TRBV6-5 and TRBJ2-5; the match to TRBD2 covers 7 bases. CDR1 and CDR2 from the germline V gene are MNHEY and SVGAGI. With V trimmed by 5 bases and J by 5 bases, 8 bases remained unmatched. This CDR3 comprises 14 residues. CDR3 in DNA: TGTGCCAGCAGTACGGGACTACCAGGGGAGACCCAGTACTTC. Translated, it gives CASSTGLPGETQYF.

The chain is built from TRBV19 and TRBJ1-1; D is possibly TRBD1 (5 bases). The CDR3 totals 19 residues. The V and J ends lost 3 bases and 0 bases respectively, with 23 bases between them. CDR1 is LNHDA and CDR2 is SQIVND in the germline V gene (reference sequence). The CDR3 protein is CASSILGPGPESMNTEAFF. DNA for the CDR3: TGTGCCAGTAGTATCTTGGGGCCGGGGCCAGAGAGCATGAACACTGAAGCTTTCTTT.

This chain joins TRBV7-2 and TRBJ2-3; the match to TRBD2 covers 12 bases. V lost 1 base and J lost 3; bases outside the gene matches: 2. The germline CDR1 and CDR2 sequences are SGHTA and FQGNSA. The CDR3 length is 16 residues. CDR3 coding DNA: TGTGCCAGCAGCTTAGTACTAGCGGGGGGTACAGATACGCAGTATTTT. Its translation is CASSLVLAGGTDTQYF.

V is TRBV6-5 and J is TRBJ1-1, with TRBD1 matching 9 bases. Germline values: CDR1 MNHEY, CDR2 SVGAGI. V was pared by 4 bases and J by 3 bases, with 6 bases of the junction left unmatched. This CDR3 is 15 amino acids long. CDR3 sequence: CASSFLQGAYTEAFF. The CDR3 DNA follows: TGTGCCAGCAGTTTCTTACAGGGGGCATACACTGAAGCTTTCTTT.

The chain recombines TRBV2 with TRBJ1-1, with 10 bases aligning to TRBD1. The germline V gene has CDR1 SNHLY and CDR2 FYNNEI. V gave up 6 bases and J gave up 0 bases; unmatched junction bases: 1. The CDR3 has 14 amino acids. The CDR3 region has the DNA TGTGCCAGCAGGGGACAGGGGATGAACACTGAAGCTTTCTTT. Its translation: CASRGQGMNTEAFF.

Here the CDR3 reads CASRYGQGATDTQYF. The CDR3 DNA reads as TGTGCCAGTAGGTACGGACAGGGGGCGACAGATACGCAGTATTTT. This chain uses TRBV19 with TRBJ2-3, with TRBD1 identical over 11 bases. Germline CDR1 LNHDA, CDR2 SQIVND (reference sequence). The V segment lost 6 bases and the J segment 3 bases; nucleotides outside the gene matches: 5. CDR3 length equals 15 residues.

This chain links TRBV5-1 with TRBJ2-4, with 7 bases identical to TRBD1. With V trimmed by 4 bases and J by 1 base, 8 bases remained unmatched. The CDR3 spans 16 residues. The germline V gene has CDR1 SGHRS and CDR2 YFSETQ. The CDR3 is CASSEQGNKAKNIQYF. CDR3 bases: TGCGCCAGCAGCGAACAGGGGAATAAGGCCAAAAACATTCAGTACTTC.

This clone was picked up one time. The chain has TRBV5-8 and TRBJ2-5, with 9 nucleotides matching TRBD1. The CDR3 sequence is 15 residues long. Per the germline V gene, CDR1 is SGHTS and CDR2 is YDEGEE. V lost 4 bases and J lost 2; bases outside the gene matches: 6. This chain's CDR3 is CASSREGTGQETQYF. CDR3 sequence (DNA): TGTGCCAGCAGCCGAGAGGGGACAGGGCAAGAGACCCAGTACTTC.

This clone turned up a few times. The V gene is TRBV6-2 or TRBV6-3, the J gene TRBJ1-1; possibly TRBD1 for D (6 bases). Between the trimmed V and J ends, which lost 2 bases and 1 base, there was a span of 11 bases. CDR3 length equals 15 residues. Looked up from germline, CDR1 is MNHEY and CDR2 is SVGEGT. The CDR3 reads CASSYRGAKNTEAFF. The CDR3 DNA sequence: TGTGCCAGCAGTTACCGGGGGGCCAAGAACACTGAAGCTTTCTTT.

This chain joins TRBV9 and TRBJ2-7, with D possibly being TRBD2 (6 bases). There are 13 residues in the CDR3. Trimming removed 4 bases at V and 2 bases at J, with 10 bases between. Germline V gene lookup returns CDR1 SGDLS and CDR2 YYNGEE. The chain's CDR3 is CASSPRGTYEQYF. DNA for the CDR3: TGTGCCAGCAGCCCACGGGGGACCTACGAGCAGTACTTC.

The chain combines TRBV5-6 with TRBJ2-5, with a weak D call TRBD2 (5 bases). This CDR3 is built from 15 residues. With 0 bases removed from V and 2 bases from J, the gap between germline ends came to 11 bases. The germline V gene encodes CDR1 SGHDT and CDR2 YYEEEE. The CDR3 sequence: CASSLAFRGQETQYF. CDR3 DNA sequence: TGTGCCAGCAGCTTGGCCTTTCGCGGGCAAGAGACCCAGTACTTC.

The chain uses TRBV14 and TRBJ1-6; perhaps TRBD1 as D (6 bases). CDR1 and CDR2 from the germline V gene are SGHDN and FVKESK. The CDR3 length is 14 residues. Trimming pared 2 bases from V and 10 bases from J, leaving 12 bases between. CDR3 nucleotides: TGTGCCAGCAGCCAAACACAGGGCCGATCACCCCTCCACTTT. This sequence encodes CASSQTQGRSPLHF.

The CDR3 protein is CASSQEVGEWDTQYF. The CDR3 region has the DNA TGTGCCAGCAGCCAAGAGGTGGGGGAGTGGGATACGCAGTATTTT. The chain has TRBV14 and TRBJ2-3; perhaps D is TRBD1 or TRBD2 (5 bases each). The CDR3 runs to 15 residues. In germline, CDR1 is SGHDN, CDR2 FVKESK. Between the trimmed V and J ends, which lost 0 bases and 6 bases, there was a span of 13 bases.

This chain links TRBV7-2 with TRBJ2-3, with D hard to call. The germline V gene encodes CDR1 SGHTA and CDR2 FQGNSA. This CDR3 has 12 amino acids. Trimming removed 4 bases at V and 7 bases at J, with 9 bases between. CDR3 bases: TGTGCCAGCAGCTCCCCGCAAAATACGCAGTATTTT. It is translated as CASSSPQNTQYF.